This T cell receptor (beta chain) was sequenced in a study of CD8 T cells in ankylosing spondylitis. Overall study findings and caveats: A TCR beta motif made of 7 to 9 highly homologous variants seemed typical of ankylosing spondylitis blood.

This clonotype has just one count. Its antigen is unidentified. TCRdb re-analysed the 5' RACE reads in MiXCR, keeping a single row per CDR3 protein. The sample has over 700,000 distinct CDR3 sequences; roughly 19% are singletons. V shed 0 bases, J shed 2 bases, and the junction held 10 bases outside the gene matches. Germline CDR1 is DFQATT and CDR2 is SNEGSKA (reference sequence). The CDR3 is 17 amino acids. The specimen sequenced was blood, either unsorted or a sorted T cell fraction (not recorded which). The chain carries TRBV20-1 and TRBJ2-3; 8 bases are a match to TRBD2. The source of this sequence is a male donor with ankylosing spondylitis. The CDR3 reads CSARDRSAGGFTDTQYF. CDR3 DNA: TGCAGTGCTAGAGATCGGAGCGCGGGAGGTTTCACAGATACGCAGTATTTT.